The present TCR beta chain was sequenced within a study of blood T cell repertoires in COVID-19. Study in general: T cells, B-cell-depleted T cells, or PBMCs provided the cDNA or gDNA that served as material.

V was pared by 3 bases and J by 1 base, with 6 bases of the junction left unmatched. Germline CDR1 reads SGDLS; CDR2 reads YYNGEE. CDR3 length: 15 amino acids. Methods used by the authors: The authors estimated nucleated cell counts from reference gene primer amplification. Method: immunoSEQ multiplex PCR; TCRdb's copy keeps in-frame clones and lacks some. That table furnishes V, J and clone size, whereas the DNA furnished D and trimming. The sample lists over 200,000 clones, roughly 90% occurring once. Participants, roughly 18 to 89 years old, spanned around 25 US areas. Before being deemed recovered, Cohort 3 donors had two negative PCRs, clearance, or symptom resolution.

This sequence was found in a man in his forties or fifties who had recovered from COVID-19. The chain combines TRBV9 with TRBJ2-5, with 7 positions matching TRBD1. The sample consisted of PBMCs or T cells enriched from blood (not recorded which). CDR3 sequence: CASSANRGSQETQYF. Written as DNA, the CDR3 is TGTGCCAGCAGCGCAAACAGGGGAAGCCAAGAGACCCAGTACTTC. Supplemented by reference TRBV9 and TRBJ2-5, the full variable domain reads DSGVTQTPKHLITATGQRVTLRCSPRSGDLSVYWYQQSLDQGLQFLIQYYNGEERAKGNILERFSAQQFPDLHSELNLSSLELGDSALYFCASSANRGSQETQYFGPGTRLLVL.